In this sample, the clone carrying this T cell receptor beta chain turned up once. Germline lookup yields CDR1 LNHNV and CDR2 YYDKDF (reference sequence). V gave up 4 bases and J gave up 0 bases; unmatched junction bases: 8. This CDR3 region has 17 residues. In the authors' methods: Amplifying reference gene primers gave estimates of nucleated cell counts. Sequenced by immunoSEQ multiplex PCR; TCRdb stores in-frame clones only, minus some. Clone size and V and J calls were adopted from that table, with D and trimming inferred from the DNA. The data contain over 250,000 clones, about 90% of them seen just once; the ten biggest clones take up roughly 1.6%. The data were obtained in a study of blood T cell repertoires in COVID-19. On the study more broadly: Collection of acute and convalescent COVID-19 samples took place in the United States, Italy and Spain. Sample material is recorded as cDNA or gDNA derived from T cells, B-cell-depleted T cells, or PBMCs.

Sequences were obtained from peripheral blood. The chain joins TRBV15 to TRBJ1-1, with 10 bases matching TRBD1. This clonotype originated in a woman aged 40 to 50 who had recovered from COVID-19. The CDR3 reads CATSNRQGAVMNTEAFF. The CDR3 DNA sequence: TGTGCCACCAGCAATCGACAGGGGGCGGTCATGAACACTGAAGCTTTCTTT.